Listed below are T cell receptor beta chains from one sample, sequenced in a study of type 1 regulatory T cells. Via MiXCR, TCRdb re-called the reads, giving one row per CDR3 protein. Found here are about 71,000 distinct CDR3 sequences, roughly 20% of them singletons; the top ten hold under 8.5%. These receptors have no known antigen. Sequenced input: cultured type 1 regulatory T (Tr1) cells, either the whole culture or a sorted fraction (not recorded which). These receptor sequences come from a human donor in good health. CDR3s include the opening cysteine and the closing phenylalanine or tryptophan. Fields, in order: D gene, V gene, clone size, J gene, CDR3 protein, CDR3 DNA. The D gene is left open where the match is weak. Some rows have no size entry. The others give once, few or many, or a class for an expanded clone.

d_gene: TRBD2; v_gene: TRBV20-1; abundance: few; j_gene: TRBJ2-5; CDR3aa: CSATLAGVSQTQYF; CDR3nt: TGCAGTGCGACACTAGCGGGAGTTTCACAGACCCAGTACTTC
d_gene: .; v_gene: TRBV9; abundance: .; j_gene: TRBJ1-1; CDR3aa: CASSVDGWGTEAFF; CDR3nt: TGTGCCAGCAGCGTAGATGGCTGGGGAACTGAAGCTTTCTTT
d_gene: TRBD1; v_gene: TRBV19; abundance: .; j_gene: TRBJ1-5; CDR3aa: CATRDRGGQPQHF; CDR3nt: TGTGCCACCAGGGACAGGGGAGGTCAGCCCCAGCATTTT
d_gene: .; v_gene: TRBV9; abundance: few; j_gene: TRBJ2-3; CDR3aa: CASSVTSSGHTDTQYF; CDR3nt: TGTGCCAGCAGCGTAACATCTTCGGGACACACAGATACGCAGTATTTT
d_gene: .; v_gene: TRBV20-1; abundance: .; j_gene: TRBJ2-2; CDR3aa: CSARDSSTGELFF; CDR3nt: TGCAGTGCTAGAGATTCTTCCACCGGGGAGCTGTTTTTT
d_gene: TRBD1; v_gene: TRBV5-1; abundance: few; j_gene: TRBJ1-4; CDR3aa: CASSPRGTGDEKLFF; CDR3nt: TGCGCCAGCAGCCCCAGGGGGACAGGGGATGAAAAACTGTTTTTT
d_gene: .; v_gene: TRBV7-2; abundance: many; j_gene: TRBJ2-5; CDR3aa: CASSRTWGRGETQYF; CDR3nt: TGTGCCAGCAGCCGAACCTGGGGGAGGGGGGAGACCCAGTACTTC
d_gene: TRBD2; v_gene: TRBV5-1; abundance: few; j_gene: TRBJ2-7; CDR3aa: CASSVGTSGRAEQYF; CDR3nt: TGCGCCAGCAGCGTCGGGACTAGCGGGAGGGCCGAGCAGTACTTC
d_gene: TRBD1; v_gene: TRBV20-1; abundance: .; j_gene: TRBJ2-5; CDR3aa: CSAKGQGQETQYF; CDR3nt: TGCAGTGCAAAGGGACAGGGACAAGAGACCCAGTACTTC
d_gene: TRBD1; v_gene: TRBV2; abundance: .; j_gene: TRBJ2-2; CDR3aa: CASRRQGSGTGELLF; CDR3nt: TGTGCCAGCAGGCGACAGGGCTCGGGCACCGGGGAGCTGCTTTTT
d_gene: .; v_gene: TRBV5-4; abundance: .; j_gene: TRBJ2-3; CDR3aa: CASSGSKRAPGTDTQYF; CDR3nt: TGTGCCAGCAGCGGGAGTAAGCGGGCCCCGGGCACAGATACGCAGTATTTT
d_gene: .; v_gene: TRBV20-1; abundance: many; j_gene: TRBJ2-6; CDR3aa: CSARDITARSGANVLTF; CDR3nt: TGCAGTGCTAGGGACATTACAGCCCGCTCTGGGGCCAACGTCCTGACTTTC
d_gene: .; v_gene: TRBV12-3/TRBV12-4; abundance: .; j_gene: TRBJ1-5; CDR3aa: CASSPSDQPQHF; CDR3nt: TGTGCCAGCAGCCCCAGTGATCAGCCCCAGCATTTT
d_gene: .; v_gene: TRBV5-1; abundance: many; j_gene: TRBJ1-1; CDR3aa: CASSSNTNTEAFF; CDR3nt: TGCGCCAGCAGCTCCAATACGAACACTGAAGCTTTCTTT
d_gene: .; v_gene: TRBV5-1; abundance: .; j_gene: TRBJ2-7; CDR3aa: CASSFDSSSEQYF; CDR3nt: TGCGCCAGCAGCTTCGACAGTTCAAGCGAGCAGTACTTC
d_gene: .; v_gene: TRBV3-1; abundance: .; j_gene: TRBJ2-5; CDR3aa: CASSQKQETQYF; CDR3nt: TGTGCCAGCAGCCAAAAACAAGAGACCCAGTACTTC
d_gene: TRBD2; v_gene: TRBV10-3; abundance: .; j_gene: TRBJ2-1; CDR3aa: CATGTSGSVDEQFF; CDR3nt: TGTGCCACGGGGACTAGCGGGAGTGTCGATGAGCAGTTCTTC